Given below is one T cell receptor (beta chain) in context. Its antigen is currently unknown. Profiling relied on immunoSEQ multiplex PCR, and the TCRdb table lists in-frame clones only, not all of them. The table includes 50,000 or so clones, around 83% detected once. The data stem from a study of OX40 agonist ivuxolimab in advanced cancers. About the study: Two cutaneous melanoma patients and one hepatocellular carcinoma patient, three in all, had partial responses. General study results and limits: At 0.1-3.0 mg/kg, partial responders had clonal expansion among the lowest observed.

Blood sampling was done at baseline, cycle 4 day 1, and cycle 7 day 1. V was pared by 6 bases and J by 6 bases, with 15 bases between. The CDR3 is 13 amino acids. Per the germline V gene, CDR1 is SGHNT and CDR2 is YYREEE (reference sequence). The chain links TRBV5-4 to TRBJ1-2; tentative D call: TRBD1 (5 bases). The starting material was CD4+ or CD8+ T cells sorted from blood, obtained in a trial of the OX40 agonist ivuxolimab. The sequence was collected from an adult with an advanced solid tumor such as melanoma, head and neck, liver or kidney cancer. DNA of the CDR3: TGTGCCAGCATGATAGGGGTCGGCGATGGCTACACCTTC. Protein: CASMIGVGDGYTF. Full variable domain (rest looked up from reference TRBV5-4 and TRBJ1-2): ETGVTQSPTHLIKTRGQQVTLRCSSQSGHNTVSWYQQALGQGPQFIFQYYREEENGRGNFPPRFSGLQFPNYSSELNVNALELDDSALYLCASMIGVGDGYTFGSGTRLTVV.